This T cell receptor beta chain came from a study of blood T cells in healthy people across ages. This CDR3 contains 14 residues. V lost 3 bases and J lost 2, with 12 bases in between. Germline V gene sequence: CDR1 SQVTM, CDR2 ANQGSEA. PCR was performed a second time for about 7 to 11 cycles using a sample-barcoded 5' primer and a J-beta primer mix. Carrying 12 random nucleotides, a template-switch adaptor labeled each individual cDNA molecule. One entry per CDR3 protein results from TCRdb running MiXCR on the 5' RACE reads. The sample carries roughly 1,800,000 distinct CDR3 sequences, 49% recorded once. This clonotype was counted a few times. What it binds is not known. Overall study findings and caveats: Per million T cells, TCR beta diversity dropped about linearly as age rose. Shifts in expanded clonotypes may have been confounded by donor CMV status, which was unknown.

This sequence was found in a woman aged 40 to 50 in good health. The rearrangement joins TRBV29-1 to TRBJ2-3, with a tentative D call TRBD2 (5 bases). Sequencing was carried out using blood. The CDR3 loop reads CSVDISGITDTQYF. CDR3 sequence (DNA): TGCAGCGTTGATATCAGCGGTATCACAGATACGCAGTATTTT.